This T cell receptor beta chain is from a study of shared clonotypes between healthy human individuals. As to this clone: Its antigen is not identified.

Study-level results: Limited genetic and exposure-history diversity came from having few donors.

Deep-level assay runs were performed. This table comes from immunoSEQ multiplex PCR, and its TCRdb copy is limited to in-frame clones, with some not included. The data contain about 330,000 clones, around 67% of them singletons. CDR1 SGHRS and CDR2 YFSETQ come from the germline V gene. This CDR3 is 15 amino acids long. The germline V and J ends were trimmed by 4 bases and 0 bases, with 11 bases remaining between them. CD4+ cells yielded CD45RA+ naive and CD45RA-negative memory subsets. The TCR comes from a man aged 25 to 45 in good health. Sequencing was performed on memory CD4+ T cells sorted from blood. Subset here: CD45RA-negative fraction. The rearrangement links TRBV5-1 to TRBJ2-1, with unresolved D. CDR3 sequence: CASSRRASSYNEQFF. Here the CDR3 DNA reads TGCGCCAGCAGCCGAAGGGCTAGCTCCTACAATGAGCAGTTCTTC.